This TCR beta chain was recovered during a study of quantifying T cell responses using KT2 cells. Study information: Reverse transcription used primers in the TCR alpha and beta constant regions. Findings of the study overall: Even the lowest spike-in, about one KT2 cell per 100,000 PBMC, yielded detectable KT2 sequences.

Only a few counts were recorded for this clonotype. Its matching antigen is unknown. An oligo carrying a UMI was ligated to the cDNA 3' end. An equimolar mix of RC1.1 and RC1.2 primed the beta chain across TRBC1 and TRBC2. TCRdb reprocessed the UMI-ligation and nested PCR reads with MiXCR, giving one entry per CDR3 protein. This table has just under 50,000 distinct CDR3 sequences, around 10% appearing once. Trimming took off 6 bases at V and 3 bases at J, with 14 bases between the two ends. CDR1 SNHLY and CDR2 FYNNEI come from the germline V gene. This CDR3 region has 14 residues. The TCR was taken from a human donor. Sequenced material: PBMCs spiked with cells of the T cell clone KT2. The V call is TRBV2, the J call TRBJ1-1; D might be TRBD1 (6 bases). The CDR3 nucleotides read TGTGCCAGCAGAGAGAGAGCAGGGGACACTGAAGCTTTCTTT. Translated: CASRERAGDTEAFF.